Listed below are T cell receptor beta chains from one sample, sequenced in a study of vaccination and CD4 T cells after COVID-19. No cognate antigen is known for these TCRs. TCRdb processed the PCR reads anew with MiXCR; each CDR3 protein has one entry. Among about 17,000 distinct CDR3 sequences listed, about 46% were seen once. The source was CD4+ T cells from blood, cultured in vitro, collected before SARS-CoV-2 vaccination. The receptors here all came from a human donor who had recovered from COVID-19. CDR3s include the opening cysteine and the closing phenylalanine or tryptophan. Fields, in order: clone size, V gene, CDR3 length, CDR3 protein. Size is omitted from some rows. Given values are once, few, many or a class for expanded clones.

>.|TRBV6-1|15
CASSKRTGDLYGYTF
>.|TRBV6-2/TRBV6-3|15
CASSESGRYQETQYF
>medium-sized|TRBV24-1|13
CATSDFGDQPQHF
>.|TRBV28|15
CASRSGGAGDYEQYF
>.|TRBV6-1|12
CASGVTYNEQFF
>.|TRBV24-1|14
CATRGQDPPYGYTF
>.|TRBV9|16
CASSPGASGGGETQYF
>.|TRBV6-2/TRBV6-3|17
CASSPLDRKVSGTEAFF
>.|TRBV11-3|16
CASSLGLQGGNTEAFF
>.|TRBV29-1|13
CSVAGKANYGYTF
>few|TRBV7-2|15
CASSLGGQPTYEQYF
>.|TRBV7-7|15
CASSITGLATETQYF
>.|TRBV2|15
CASSSRQGTSYEQYF
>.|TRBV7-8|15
CASSPSGTASYEQYF
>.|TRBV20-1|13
CSARGGKYNEQFF
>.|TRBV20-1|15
CSARDVRGGANEQFF
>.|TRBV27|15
CASSLSSGNTGELFF
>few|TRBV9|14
CASSVGDRLDPLHF
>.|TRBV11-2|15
CASRFTTAGTYEQYF
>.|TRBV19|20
CASSIDKGFSGPDSNQPQHF
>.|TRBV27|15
CASSLLAGGDNEQFF
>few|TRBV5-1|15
CASSFQDRAVTEAFF
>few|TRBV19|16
CASSIAVVGITGELFF
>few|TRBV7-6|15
CASREGHGPYNEQFF
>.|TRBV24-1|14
CATSSGGTRNTIYF
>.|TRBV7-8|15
CASSPWTGSGNTIYF
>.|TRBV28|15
CASSSGQGGNYGYTF
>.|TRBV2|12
CASRGTGYGYTF
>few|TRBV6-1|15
CASEGTVRLGYGYTF
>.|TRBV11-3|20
CASSRGGPGTSGREADTQYF
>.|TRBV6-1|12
CASSNGAGELFF
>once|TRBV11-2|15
CASGDGLGGTGELFF
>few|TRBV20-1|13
CSARAWEAYGYTF
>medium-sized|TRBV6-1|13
CASRASGRYEQYF
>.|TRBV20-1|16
CSARELAGLANNEQFF
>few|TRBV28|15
CASSFYRGQGYGYTF
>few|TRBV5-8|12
CASSPGYSPLHF